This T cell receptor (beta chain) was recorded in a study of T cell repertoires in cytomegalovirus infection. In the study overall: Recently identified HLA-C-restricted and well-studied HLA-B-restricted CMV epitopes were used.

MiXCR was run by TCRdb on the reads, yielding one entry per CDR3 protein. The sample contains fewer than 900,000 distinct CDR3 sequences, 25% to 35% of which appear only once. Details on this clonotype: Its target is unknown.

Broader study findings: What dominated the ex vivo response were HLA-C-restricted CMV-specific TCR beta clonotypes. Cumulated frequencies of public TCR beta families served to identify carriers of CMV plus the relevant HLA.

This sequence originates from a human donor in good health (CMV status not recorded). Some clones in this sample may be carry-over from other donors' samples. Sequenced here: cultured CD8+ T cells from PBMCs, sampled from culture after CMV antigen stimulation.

CDR3 in amino acids: CASSPQGPSEQETQYF. In DNA form, the CDR3 reads TGTGCCAGCAGCCCTCAGGGGCCTAGCGAACAAGAGACCCAGTACTTC. This sequence joins TRBV6-2 or TRBV6-3 and TRBJ2-5, with D possibly called TRBD1 or TRBD2 (6 bases each). V gave up 6 bases and J gave up 2 bases, with 19 bases separating them. This CDR3 spans 16 amino acids. Germline CDR1 reads MNHEY; CDR2 reads SVGEGT.